This T cell receptor (beta chain) was recovered during a study of OX40 agonist ivuxolimab in advanced cancers. At the level of the whole study: Ivuxolimab, which targeted the costimulatory receptor OX40 (CD134), was an agonistic, fully human IgG2 monoclonal antibody. Patients were allowed to have had prior anti-PD-1, anti-PD-L1 or anti-CTLA-4 therapy, and 40% of the dose-escalation patients had been treated with checkpoint inhibitors. The dose-escalation cohort was about 87% male with a mean age of about 60 years, ranging from roughly 23 to 79. Of the 50 or so patients in dose escalation, about 20 had hepatocellular carcinoma, some 15 had melanoma, 9 had renal cell carcinoma and 9 had head and neck cancer. Partial responses occurred in three dose-escalation patients, of whom one had hepatocellular carcinoma and two had cutaneous melanoma. Intravenous ivuxolimab was administered to patients every 2 weeks at six dose levels: 0.01, 0.1, 0.3, 1.5, 3 and 10 mg/kg. The monotherapy dose-escalation portion (N ≈ 55 patients) of the phase I ivuxolimab trial is reported in the paper. Peripheral TCRbeta sequencing aimed to test whether ivuxolimab altered TCR sequence diversity and caused clonal T-cell expansion. What the research found in general, with its limitations: The antigen specificity of the clonally expanded peripheral T cells was not determined. After ivuxolimab, expanded clones were on average more numerous among CD8+ T cells than among CD4+ T cells. At doses from 0.1 to 3.0 mg/kg, clonal expansion was seen in both CD4+ and CD8+ blood T cells between baseline and week 6. Partial responders in the 0.1-3.0 mg/kg groups had among the lowest normalized peripheral clonal expansion, especially among CD8+ T cells. Low levels of normalized T-cell clonal expansion were also seen in some patients who did not respond.

A word on this clone: The antigen it recognizes is unknown. No base qualities exist here, and no much larger clone lies one base off it.

Patients with a history of autoimmune disease or receiving systemic immunosuppression were excluded from the trial. Peripheral blood for TCR sequencing was drawn from every dose cohort at baseline, at cycle 4 day 1 and at cycle 7 day 1. Samples came from an open-label, multicenter, first-in-human phase I dose-escalation trial of ivuxolimab. Adults with locally advanced or metastatic head and neck squamous cell, hepatocellular, melanoma or renal cell carcinoma were enrolled in the trial. Before TCR sequencing, CD4+ T cells and CD8+ T cells were sorted from peripheral blood as separate populations. To sequence the TCRbeta CDR3 region, genomic DNA was isolated from the sorted cells. The immunoSEQ Assay was used for sequencing of TCRbeta CDR3 regions. TCRdb took over this immuneACCESS table, retaining in-frame rearrangements with V and J assigned. Such tables are incomplete; in checked studies, under half of the missing clones stem from an unresolved V gene, and the remainder is unexplained. This sample has 55,000 to 75,000 clones in its table, and 85% of those were observed once. Roughly 4% of the sample lies in the top ten.

V gives up 3 bases and J gives up 7 bases, and the segment between their germline ends measures 10 bases. There are 13 amino acids in the CDR3, from cysteine to phenylalanine inclusive. Only CDR3 DNA is held: 39 bases, read in frame from base 1. CDR1 and CDR2 were assigned from the germline V gene as LGHNA and YNFKEQ. Recombination linked TRBV4-2 to TRBJ2-1; no confident D gene assignment can be made. This TCR was recovered from an adult with an advanced solid tumor such as melanoma, head and neck, liver or kidney cancer. The material was CD4+ or CD8+ T cells sorted from blood, obtained in a trial of the OX40 agonist ivuxolimab. The CDR3 protein is CASSQPSGNEQFF. The DNA reads as follows: TGTGCCAGCAGCCAGCCTTCTGGGAATGAGCAGTTCTTC.